Listed here are 14 T cell receptor beta chains from one sample, sequenced in a study of blood T cell repertoires in COVID-19. Produced via immunoSEQ multiplex PCR; TCRdb's table is partial and in-frame only. The sample has approximately 200,000 clones; over 80% are singletons. Sequencing was done on a sample of peripheral blood. Source of these receptors: a man aged 25-45 years with COVID-19, enrolled during active disease.

The chain combines TRBV5-1 with TRBJ2-7; possible D gene TRBD2, 5 bases. The CDR3 runs 15 residues. V was shortened by 0 bases and J by 2 bases, with 12 bases between the two germline ends. The germline V gene encodes CDR1 SGHRS and CDR2 YFSETQ. The CDR3 is CASSLGASPTYEQYF. DNA for the CDR3: TGCGCCAGCAGCTTGGGAGCTAGCCCTACCTACGAGCAGTACTTC.

V and J are TRBV18 and TRBJ2-7; D gene uncertain. The CDR3 consists of 12 residues. Germline CDR1 KGHSH, CDR2 LQKENI. V was pared by 6 bases and J by 5 bases, with 11 bases between. The CDR3 here is CASSSNRDEQYF. CDR3 sequence (DNA): TGTGCCAGCTCGTCGAATCGAGACGAGCAGTACTTC.

V usage is TRBV27 and J usage is TRBJ1-5, with a possible D match to TRBD1 (6 bases). Trimming cost V 5 bases and J 4 bases, with 18 bases left between them. The CDR3 is 16 residues long. In germline, CDR1 is MNHEY, CDR2 SMNVEV (reference sequence). The CDR3 DNA reads as TGTGCCAGCAGTCCCACCCCGGACAGCCTAAATCAGCCCCAGCATTTT. This gives the protein CASSPTPDSLNQPQHF.

This chain uses TRBV5-6 with TRBJ2-2; 11 bases align to TRBD2. The CDR3 runs to 15 residues. V trimming: 2 bases; J trimming: 4 bases; junction bases outside the gene matches: 1. Germline values: CDR1 SGHDT, CDR2 YYEEEE. The CDR3 sequence: CASSFGTSGTGELFF. CDR3 bases: TGTGCCAGCAGCTTCGGGACTAGCGGCACCGGGGAGCTGTTTTTT.

This chain uses TRBV15 with TRBJ1-2, with TRBD1 matching 8 bases. Germline V CDR1 and CDR2: LNHNV, YYDKDF (reference sequence). The CDR3 runs to 15 residues. The trim removed 1 base at V and 8 bases at J, leaving 9 bases unmatched. The chain's CDR3 is CATSRVIQGVWGYTF. CDR3 nucleotides: TGTGCCACCAGCAGAGTAATACAGGGGGTTTGGGGCTACACCTTC.

This chain links TRBV10-3 with TRBJ2-1, with D possibly being TRBD2 (6 bases). The germline gives CDR1 ENHRY, CDR2 SYGVKD. Between the trimmed V and J ends, which lost 7 bases and 1 base, there was a span of 14 bases. The CDR3 sequence is 15 residues long. The CDR3 nucleotides read TGTGCCATCAAGGGAGCGGGTGGGTCCTACAATGAGCAGTTCTTC. Translated, it gives CAIKGAGGSYNEQFF.

In DNA form, the CDR3 reads TGTGCCAGCCCAATAAACAGGGACCACGAGCAGTACTTC. Protein product: CASPINRDHEQYF. The rearrangement links TRBV7-3 to TRBJ2-7; perhaps TRBD1 as D (6 bases). This CDR3 is 13 amino acids long. Germline assignment: CDR1 SGHTA and CDR2 FQGTGA. The V gene lost 8 bases and the J gene lost 5 bases, with 16 bases spanning the gap.

The V and J genes are TRBV3-1 (or the pseudogene TRBV3-2) and TRBJ2-7; the match to TRBD2 covers 7 bases. V trimming: 0 bases; J trimming: 6 bases; junction bases outside the gene matches: 8. Germline loops: CDR1 LGHDT, CDR2 YNNKEL (reference sequence). The CDR3 is 15 residues long. CDR3 DNA: TGTGCCAGCAGCCAAGACGGGGGGTTCATTCGCGAGCAGTACTTC. Its protein is CASSQDGGFIREQYF.

This chain links TRBV20-1 with TRBJ2-3; perhaps TRBD2 as D (6 bases). Germline V gene lookup returns CDR1 DFQATT and CDR2 SNEGSKA (reference sequence). The CDR3 loop spans 11 amino acids. V was clipped by 3 bases and J by 10 bases, with 11 bases between them. The CDR3 region has the DNA TGCAGTGCTAGTACCGGGACTTCGCAGTATTTT. It specifies CSASTGTSQYF.

This chain links TRBV4-1 with TRBJ1-2; D possibly corresponds to TRBD1 (5 bases). Germline CDR1 MGHRA, CDR2 YSYEKL. V shed 0 bases and J shed 4 bases, with 15 bases lying between them. This CDR3 is 16 amino acids long. The CDR3: CASSQDFGGLGYGYTF. DNA for the CDR3: TGCGCCAGCAGCCAAGATTTCGGGGGTTTGGGCTATGGCTACACCTTC.

As regards this clone: The same CDR3 arises from other DNA sequences in this sample as well. V gene TRBV18 combines with J gene TRBJ1-2, with D tentatively TRBD1 (5 bases). Germline assignment: CDR1 KGHSH and CDR2 LQKENI. V was shortened by 2 bases and J by 2 bases, with 9 bases between the two germline ends. CDR3 length equals 14 residues. The chain's CDR3 is CASSPAGLNYGYTF. Written as DNA, the CDR3 is TGTGCCAGCTCACCAGCAGGGCTGAACTATGGCTACACCTTC.

The chain has TRBV7-2 and TRBJ1-2, with TRBD1 matching 8 bases. Trimming removed 0 bases from V and 8 bases from J; junction bases left unmatched: 5. The CDR3 length is 14 residues. The germline gives CDR1 SGHTA, CDR2 FQGNSA. For the CDR3, the DNA is TGTGCCAGCAGCTTAGCGCGGGGGACAGGCGGCTACACCTTC. This encodes CASSLARGTGGYTF.

The sample holds a few counts of this clone. The chain has TRBV7-2 and TRBJ2-3; 9 bases align to TRBD1. Germline V gene sequence: CDR1 SGHTA, CDR2 FQGNSA. CDR3 length: 16 amino acids. The junction had 7 bases not matched to a gene; V was cut back by 5 bases and J by 1 base. CDR3 protein: CASSPGQGIGTDTQYF. The CDR3 region has the DNA TGTGCCAGCAGCCCCGGACAGGGGATAGGCACAGATACGCAGTATTTT.

This clone was counted a few times. The rearrangement links TRBV12-5 to TRBJ1-5; 9 nucleotides line up with TRBD1. The trim removed 0 bases at V and 1 base at J, leaving 22 bases unmatched. In germline, CDR1 is LGHNT, CDR2 FRNRAP. The CDR3 is 23 amino acids. The CDR3: CASGLVPFPRPGTGIGSNQPQHF. CDR3 sequence (DNA): TGTGCTAGTGGTTTGGTCCCCTTCCCCCGTCCCGGGACAGGGATTGGCAGCAATCAGCCCCAGCATTTT.